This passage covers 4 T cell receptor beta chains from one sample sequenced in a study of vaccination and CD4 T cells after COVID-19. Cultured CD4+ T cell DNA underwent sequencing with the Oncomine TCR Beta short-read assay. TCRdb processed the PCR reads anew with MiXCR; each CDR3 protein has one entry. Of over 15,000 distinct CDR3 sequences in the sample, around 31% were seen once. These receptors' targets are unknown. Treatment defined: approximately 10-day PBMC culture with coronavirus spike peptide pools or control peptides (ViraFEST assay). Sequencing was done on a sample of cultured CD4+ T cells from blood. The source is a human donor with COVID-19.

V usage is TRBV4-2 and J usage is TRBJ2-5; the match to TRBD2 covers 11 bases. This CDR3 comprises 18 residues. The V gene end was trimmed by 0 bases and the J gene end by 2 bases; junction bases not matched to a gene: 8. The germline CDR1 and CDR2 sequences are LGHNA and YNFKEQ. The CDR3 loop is CASSQDLAGGPEQETQYF. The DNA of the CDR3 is TGTGCCAGCAGCCAAGATTTAGCGGGGGGGCCAGAGCAAGAGACCCAGTACTTC.

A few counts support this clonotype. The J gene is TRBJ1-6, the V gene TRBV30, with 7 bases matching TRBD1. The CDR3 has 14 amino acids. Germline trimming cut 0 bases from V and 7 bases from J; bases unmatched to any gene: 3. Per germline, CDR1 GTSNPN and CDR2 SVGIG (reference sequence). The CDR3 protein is CAWSVKGQNSPLHF. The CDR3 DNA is TGTGCCTGGAGTGTAAAGGGACAGAATTCACCCCTCCACTTT.

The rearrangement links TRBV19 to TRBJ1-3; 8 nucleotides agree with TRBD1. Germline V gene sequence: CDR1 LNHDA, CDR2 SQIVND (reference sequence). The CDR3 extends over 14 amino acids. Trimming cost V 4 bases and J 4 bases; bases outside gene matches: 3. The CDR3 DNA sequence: TGTGCCAGTAGTACGACAGGGGCGGGAAACACCATATATTTT. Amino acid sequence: CASSTTGAGNTIYF.

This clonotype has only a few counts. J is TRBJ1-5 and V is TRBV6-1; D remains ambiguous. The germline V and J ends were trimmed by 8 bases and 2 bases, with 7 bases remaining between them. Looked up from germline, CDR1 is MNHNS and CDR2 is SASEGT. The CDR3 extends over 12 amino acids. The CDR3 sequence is CASGLGNQPQHF. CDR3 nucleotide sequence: TGTGCCAGCGGGTTGGGCAATCAGCCCCAGCATTTT.